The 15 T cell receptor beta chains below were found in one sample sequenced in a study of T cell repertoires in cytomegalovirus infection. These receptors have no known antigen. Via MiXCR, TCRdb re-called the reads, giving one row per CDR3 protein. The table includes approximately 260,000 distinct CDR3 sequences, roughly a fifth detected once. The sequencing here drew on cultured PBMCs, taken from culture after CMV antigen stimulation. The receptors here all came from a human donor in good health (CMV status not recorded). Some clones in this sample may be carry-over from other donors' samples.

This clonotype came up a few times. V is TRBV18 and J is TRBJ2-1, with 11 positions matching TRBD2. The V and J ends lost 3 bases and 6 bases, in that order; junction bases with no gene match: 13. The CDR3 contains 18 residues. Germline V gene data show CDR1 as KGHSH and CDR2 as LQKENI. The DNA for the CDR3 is TGTGCCAGCTCACCTGCTAGCGGGAGGCCCCAGGTGGGCAATGAGCAGTTCTTC. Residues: CASSPASGRPQVGNEQFF.

The CDR3 DNA is TGTGCCAGTAACAGGGGCCCCTATGGCTACACCTTC. Its translation: CASNRGPYGYTF. This chain joins TRBV28 and TRBJ1-2; TRBD1 agrees at 7 bases. CDR1 and CDR2 from the germline V gene are MDHEN and SYDVKM. The CDR3 totals 12 residues. The V gene end was trimmed by 9 bases and the J gene end by 4 bases; junction bases not matched to a gene: 5.

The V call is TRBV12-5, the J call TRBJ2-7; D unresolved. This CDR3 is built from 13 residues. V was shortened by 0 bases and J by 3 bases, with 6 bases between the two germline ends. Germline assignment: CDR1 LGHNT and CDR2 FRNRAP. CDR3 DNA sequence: TGTGCTAGTGGTTTGGTACCAGGCTACGAGCAGTACGTC. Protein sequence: CASGLVPGYEQYV.

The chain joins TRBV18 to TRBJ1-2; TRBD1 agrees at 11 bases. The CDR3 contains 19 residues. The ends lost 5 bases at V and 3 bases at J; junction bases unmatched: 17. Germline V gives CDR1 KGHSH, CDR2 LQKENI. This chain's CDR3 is CASSGVYWTGGKSDYGYTF. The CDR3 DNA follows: TGTGCCAGCTCAGGAGTATATTGGACAGGGGGCAAGTCGGACTATGGCTACACCTTC.

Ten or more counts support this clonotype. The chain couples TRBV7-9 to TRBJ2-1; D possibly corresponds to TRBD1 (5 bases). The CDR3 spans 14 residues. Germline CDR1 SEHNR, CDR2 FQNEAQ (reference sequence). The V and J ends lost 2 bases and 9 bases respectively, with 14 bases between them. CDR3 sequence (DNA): TGTGCCAGCAGCTTACGTGGCAGGCAGGGTGAGCAGTTCTTC. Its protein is CASSLRGRQGEQFF.

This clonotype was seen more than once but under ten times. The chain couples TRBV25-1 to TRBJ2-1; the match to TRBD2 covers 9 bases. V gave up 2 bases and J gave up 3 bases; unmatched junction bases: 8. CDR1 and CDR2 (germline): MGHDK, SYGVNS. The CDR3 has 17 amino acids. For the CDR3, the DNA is TGTGCCAGCAGTGAAACCCCCCAGCGGGAGGTCTACAATGAGCAGTTCTTC. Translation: CASSETPQREVYNEQFF.

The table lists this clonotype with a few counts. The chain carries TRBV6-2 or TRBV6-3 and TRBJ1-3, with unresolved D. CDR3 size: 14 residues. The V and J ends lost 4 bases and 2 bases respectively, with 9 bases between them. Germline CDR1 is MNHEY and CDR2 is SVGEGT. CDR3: CASSLRATGNTIYF. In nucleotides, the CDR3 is TGTGCCAGCAGTTTGAGGGCCACTGGAAACACCATATATTTT.

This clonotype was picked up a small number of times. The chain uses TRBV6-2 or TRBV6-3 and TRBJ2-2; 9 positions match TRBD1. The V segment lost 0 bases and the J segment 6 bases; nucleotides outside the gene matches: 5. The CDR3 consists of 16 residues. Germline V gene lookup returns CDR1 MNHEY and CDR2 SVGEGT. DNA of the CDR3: TGTGCCAGCAGTTACTCTGGGACAGGGATTGCCGGGGAGCTGTTTTTT. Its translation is CASSYSGTGIAGELFF.

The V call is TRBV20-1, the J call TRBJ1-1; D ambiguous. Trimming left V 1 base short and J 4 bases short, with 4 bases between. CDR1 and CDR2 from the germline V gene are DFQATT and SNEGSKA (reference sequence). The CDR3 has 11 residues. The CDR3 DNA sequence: TGCAGTGCTAGAGGGCTCACTGAAGCTTTCTTT. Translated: CSARGLTEAFF.

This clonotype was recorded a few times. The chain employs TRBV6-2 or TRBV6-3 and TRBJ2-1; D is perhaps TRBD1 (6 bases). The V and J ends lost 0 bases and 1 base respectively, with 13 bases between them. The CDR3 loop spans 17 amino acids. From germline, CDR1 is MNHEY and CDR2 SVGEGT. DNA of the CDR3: TGTGCCAGCAGTTACTCGACAACAGGGATATCCTACAATGAGCAGTTCTTC. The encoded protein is CASSYSTTGISYNEQFF.

The CDR3 coding sequence is TGTGCCAGCAGTGCCACGGGAGGACAGCCCCAGCATTTT. Translated: CASSATGGQPQHF. The chain uses TRBV6-1 and TRBJ1-5; D is undetermined. This CDR3 region has 13 residues. V lost 4 bases, J lost 7 bases, and 11 bases lay in between. Germline V gene sequence: CDR1 MNHNS, CDR2 SASEGT.

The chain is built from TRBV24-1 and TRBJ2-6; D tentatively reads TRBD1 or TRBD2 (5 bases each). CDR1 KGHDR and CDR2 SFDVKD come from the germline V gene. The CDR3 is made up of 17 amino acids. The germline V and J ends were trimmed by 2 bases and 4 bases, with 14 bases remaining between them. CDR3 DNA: TGTGCCACCAGTGATTCCCTCGGGACCGTAGGGGCCAACGTCCTGACTTTC. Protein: CATSDSLGTVGANVLTF.

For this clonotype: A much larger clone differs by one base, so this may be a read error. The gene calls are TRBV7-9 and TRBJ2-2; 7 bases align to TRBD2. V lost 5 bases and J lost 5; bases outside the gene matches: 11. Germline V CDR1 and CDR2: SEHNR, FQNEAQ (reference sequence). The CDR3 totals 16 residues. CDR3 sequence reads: CASSRIAQLATGELFF. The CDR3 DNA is TGTGCCAGCAGCCGGATCGCCCAACTAGCGACCGGGGAGCTGTTTTTT.

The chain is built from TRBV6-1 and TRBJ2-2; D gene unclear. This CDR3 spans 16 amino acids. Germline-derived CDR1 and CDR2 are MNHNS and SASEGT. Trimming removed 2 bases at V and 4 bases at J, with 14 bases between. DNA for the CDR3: TGTGCCAGCAGTGAATACACCGCCTCCCGCACCGGGGAGCTGTTTTTT. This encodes CASSEYTASRTGELFF.

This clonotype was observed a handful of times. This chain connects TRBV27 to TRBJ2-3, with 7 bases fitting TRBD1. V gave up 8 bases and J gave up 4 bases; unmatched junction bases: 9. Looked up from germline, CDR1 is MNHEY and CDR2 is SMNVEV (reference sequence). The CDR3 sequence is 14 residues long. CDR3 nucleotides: TGTGCCAGCTGCCACCCCGGGACAGCAGATACGCAGTATTTT. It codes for CASCHPGTADTQYF.